This entry lists 12 T cell receptor beta chains sequenced from one sample in a study of T cells in tuberculosis. The method was immunoSEQ multiplex PCR; TCRdb's version includes in-frame clones alone and lacks a portion of them. Of around 32,000 clones in the sample, approximately 94% are singletons; the top ten hold approximately 8.2%. Sequences were obtained from PBMCs. All receptors derive from a donor under 30 with latent tuberculosis or without tuberculosis infection.

This clone was counted a few times. The chain has TRBV4-2 and TRBJ2-4; D gene ambiguous. Germline-derived CDR1 and CDR2 are LGHNA and YNFKEQ. Trimming pared 0 bases from V and 5 bases from J, leaving 11 bases between. CDR3 length: 15 residues. CDR3 amino acids: CASSQDLGPENIQYF. CDR3 in DNA: TGTGCCAGCAGCCAAGATCTTGGTCCGGAAAACATTCAGTACTTC.

The chain is built from TRBV10-1 and TRBJ1-1, with a tentative D call TRBD1 (6 bases). This CDR3 has 13 residues. Germline lookup yields CDR1 WNHNN and CDR2 SYGVQD (reference sequence). Trimming removed 2 bases from V and 5 bases from J, with 9 bases in between. CDR3 sequence: CASSEARGTEAFF. DNA of the CDR3: TGCGCCAGCAGTGAGGCCAGGGGAACTGAAGCTTTCTTT.

The V call is TRBV7-6, the J call TRBJ1-2, with 8 bases fitting TRBD1. Per the germline V gene, CDR1 is SGHVS and CDR2 is FNYEAQ. The CDR3 totals 15 residues. Losses at the gene ends were 1 base for V and 4 bases for J; bases not matched to a gene: 5. CDR3 in DNA: TGTGCCAGCAGCTTAGTCCCAGGGGGCGTCTATGGCTACACCTTC. This gives the protein CASSLVPGGVYGYTF.

This clone was counted between two and nine times. The genes are TRBV6-1 and TRBJ2-1, with D possibly TRBD2 on 6 matching bases. This CDR3 spans 14 amino acids. V lost 9 bases, J lost 6 bases, and 18 bases lay in between. The germline V gene has CDR1 MNHNS and CDR2 SASEGT. CDR3 residues: CASLGVGGSNEQFF. DNA of the CDR3: TGTGCCAGTCTGGGGGTAGGAGGGTCCAATGAGCAGTTCTTC.

This clone was detected only once. The J gene is TRBJ1-2, the V gene TRBV29-1, with 7 positions matching TRBD1. CDR1 is SQVTM, CDR2 ANQGSEA, per germline. V dropped 0 bases and J dropped 7; count of bases not matched to a gene: 8. This CDR3 region has 14 residues. Here the CDR3 reads CSVEERQGVGGYTF. CDR3 DNA sequence: TGCAGCGTTGAAGAGAGGCAGGGGGTGGGTGGCTACACCTTC.

This sequence joins TRBV6-5 and TRBJ2-5, with D maybe TRBD2 (6 bases). From germline, CDR1 is MNHEY and CDR2 SVGAGI. The V end lost 7 bases, the J end lost 5 bases, and 20 bases lay between the germline ends. The CDR3 totals 15 residues. In DNA form, the CDR3 reads TGTGCCAGCACCCCCTGGGCGGGAAGGCGGGAGACCCAGTACTTC. It encodes CASTPWAGRRETQYF.

V gene TRBV19 combines with J gene TRBJ1-1, with D unresolved. Trimming left V 3 bases short and J 1 base short, with 6 bases between. This CDR3 has 13 amino acids. Germline lookup yields CDR1 LNHDA and CDR2 SQIVND (reference sequence). CDR3 DNA sequence: TGTGCCAGTAGTATTGAGCAGAACACTGAAGCTTTCTTT. Translating gives CASSIEQNTEAFF.

This clone came up once. This chain uses TRBV30 with TRBJ2-1; 8 nucleotides align to TRBD2. The CDR3 contains 14 residues. The germline V gene encodes CDR1 GTSNPN and CDR2 SVGIG (reference sequence). V lost 5 bases and J lost 8; bases outside the gene matches: 11. This chain's CDR3 is CAWQETGGFDEQFF. The CDR3 region has the DNA TGTGCCTGGCAGGAAACGGGAGGGTTCGATGAGCAGTTCTTC.

The rearrangement joins TRBV5-4 to TRBJ1-2; TRBD1 might be the D (5 bases). Looked up from germline, CDR1 is SGHNT and CDR2 is YYREEE (reference sequence). The CDR3 contains 15 residues. V was trimmed by 5 bases and J by 5 bases, leaving 19 bases between them. The CDR3 bases are TGTGCCAGCAGGGACATGTTGGGGGGGAAGTATGGCTACACCTTC. It codes for CASRDMLGGKYGYTF.

The rearrangement links TRBV5-4 to TRBJ2-1; D is undetermined. Germline CDR1 reads SGHNT; CDR2 reads YYREEE (reference sequence). CDR3 size: 14 residues. V shed 1 base and J shed 5 bases, with 10 bases lying between them. CDR3 amino acids: CASSLPPSDNEQFF. In nucleotides, the CDR3 is TGTGCCAGCAGCTTGCCCCCTTCCGACAATGAGCAGTTCTTC.

V is TRBV6-5 and J is TRBJ1-1; 9 positions match TRBD1. The CDR3 is 15 residues long. Germline-derived CDR1 and CDR2 are MNHEY and SVGAGI. Trimming at V came to 5 bases and at J to 4 bases, leaving 8 bases not matched to a gene. Here the CDR3 DNA reads TGTGCCAGCAGTCCGAACAGGGGGCGCGGCACTGAAGCTTTCTTT. It codes for CASSPNRGRGTEAFF.

The rearrangement links TRBV7-8 to TRBJ1-5, with D possibly being TRBD1 (6 bases). Germline V gene lookup returns CDR1 SGHVS and CDR2 FQNEAQ. The CDR3 sequence is 16 residues long. V dropped 1 base and J dropped 3 bases, with 13 bases sitting between them. This chain's CDR3 is CASSLGIRGYNQPQHF. CDR3 nucleotides: TGTGCCAGCAGCTTAGGGATCAGGGGATACAATCAGCCCCAGCATTTT.